A selection of T cell receptor beta chains follows, all from one sample in a study of T cells in Graves' hyperthyroidism and ophthalmopathy. TCRdb called the multiplex PCR reads again in MiXCR, with one record for every CDR3 protein. The sample lists around 430,000 distinct CDR3 sequences, 14% to 15% occurring once. The specimen was blood. The receptors were sampled from a young woman with Graves' hyperthyroidism. CDR3s include the opening cysteine and the closing phenylalanine or tryptophan. The D gene is left open where the match is weak. Size is stated for part of the rows, as once, few or many counts, or as a class when the clone is expanded.

J gene,CDR3 length,clone size,V gene,D gene,CDR3 protein,CDR3 DNA
TRBJ2-3,13,many,TRBV18,.,CASSPAGSDTQYF,TGTGCCAGCTCACCGGCGGGATCAGATACGCAGTATTTT
TRBJ2-3,16,.,TRBV19,.,CASSIRLPGDTDTQYF,TGTGCCAGTAGTATACGGCTACCGGGGGACACAGATACGCAGTATTTT
TRBJ2-2,16,.,TRBV4-1,.,CASSALAVLNTGELFF,TGCGCCAGCAGCGCTTTAGCGGTCCTCAACACCGGGGAGCTGTTTTTT
TRBJ2-1,15,few,TRBV5-1,TRBD2,CASSPGLAGGFEQFF,TGCGCCAGCAGCCCCGGACTAGCGGGAGGTTTTGAGCAGTTCTTC
TRBJ2-7,13,many,TRBV27,TRBD1,CASSRQGGYEQYF,TGTGCCAGCAGCCGACAGGGTGGCTACGAGCAGTACTTC
TRBJ2-7,12,many,TRBV29-1,TRBD1,CSAGQGRYEQYF,TGCAGCGCCGGACAGGGAAGGTACGAGCAGTACTTC
TRBJ2-3,16,.,TRBV5-8,.,CASSLMFAEPTDTQYF,TGTGCCAGCAGCTTGATGTTTGCGGAGCCCACAGATACGCAGTATTTT
TRBJ2-1,17,few,TRBV18,.,CASSPSTGTIQSNEQFF,TGTGCCAGCTCACCATCAACCGGGACCATCCAATCCAATGAGCAGTTCTTC
TRBJ2-7,15,many,TRBV6-1,TRBD1,CASSVTSGTAYEQYF,TGTGCCAGCAGTGTTACTTCCGGGACAGCCTACGAGCAGTACTTC
TRBJ2-7,16,many,TRBV11-2,TRBD2,CASSLEGGRASYEQYF,TGTGCCAGCAGCTTAGAAGGCGGGAGGGCCTCCTACGAGCAGTACTTC
TRBJ2-1,15,.,TRBV6-1,.,CASSSRTPPHNEQFF,TGTGCCAGCAGTTCCCGGACTCCCCCCCACAATGAGCAGTTCTTC
TRBJ1-1,15,many,TRBV18,TRBD1,CASSPQGQVNTEAFF,TGTGCCAGCTCACCCCAGGGACAGGTCAACACTGAAGCTTTCTTT
TRBJ2-5,16,many,TRBV27,TRBD1,CASRIWAGGSWETQYF,TGTGCCAGCAGGATATGGGCAGGGGGATCGTGGGAGACCCAGTACTTC
TRBJ1-4,14,many,TRBV20-1,.,CSARDARINEKLFF,TGCAGTGCTAGAGATGCCAGGATCAATGAAAAACTGTTTTTT
TRBJ2-1,15,many,TRBV4-2,.,CASSQDRQTYNEQFF,TGTGCCAGCAGCCAAGACCGTCAGACCTACAATGAGCAGTTCTTC
TRBJ2-2,16,.,TRBV9,.,CASRLGVSRRTGELFF,TGTGCCAGCAGACTTGGGGTTAGTCGGCGCACCGGGGAGCTGTTTTTT
TRBJ1-3,15,.,TRBV6-1,TRBD1,CASTGTGVFGNTIYF,TGTGCCAGCACCGGGACAGGGGTCTTTGGAAACACCATATATTTT
TRBJ1-1,13,many,TRBV28,TRBD1,CASSLGGNRGAFF,TGTGCCAGCAGTTTAGGTGGGAACAGGGGAGCTTTCTTT
TRBJ2-5,14,many,TRBV6-2/TRBV6-3,.,CASSIYRDQETQYF,TGTGCCAGCAGCATCTACAGGGACCAAGAGACCCAGTACTTC
TRBJ1-2,14,few,TRBV9,TRBD1,CASSARDRGHGYTF,TGTGCCAGCAGCGCCCGGGACAGGGGGCACGGCTACACCTTC
TRBJ2-7,14,many,TRBV6-1,.,CASSLRAAPYEQYF,TGTGCCAGCAGTTTAAGAGCCGCCCCCTACGAGCAGTACTTC
TRBJ2-3,15,many,TRBV20-1,.,CSASLGTFSTDTQYF,TGCAGTGCTAGTTTGGGGACCTTTTCCACAGATACGCAGTATTTT
TRBJ2-5,17,many,TRBV28,TRBD1,CASSSPNADRGLETQYF,TGTGCCAGCAGTTCCCCGAACGCAGACAGGGGTTTGGAGACCCAGTACTTC
TRBJ2-1,16,.,TRBV30,TRBD2,CAWSSLGGRALNEQFF,TGTGCCTGGAGTTCGCTCGGGGGGAGGGCCCTCAATGAGCAGTTCTTC
TRBJ2-1,15,.,TRBV5-4,TRBD2,CAGSYRLAGLNEQFF,TGTGCCGGCAGCTACAGACTAGCGGGATTGAATGAGCAGTTCTTC
TRBJ1-2,10,.,TRBV4-1,.,CASSQEEFTF,TGCGCCAGCAGCCAAGAGGAGTTCACCTTC
TRBJ2-7,15,many,TRBV6-2/TRBV6-3,TRBD2,CASSYGLADSYEQYF,TGTGCCAGCAGTTACGGACTAGCAGACTCCTACGAGCAGTACTTC
TRBJ1-1,15,many,TRBV12-3/TRBV12-4,.,CASSLAAGATAEAFF,TGTGCCAGCAGTTTAGCGGCAGGGGCAACCGCTGAAGCTTTCTTT
TRBJ2-3,16,few,TRBV4-1,.,CASSQEGVAEGDTQYF,TGCGCCAGCAGCCAAGAAGGGGTGGCGGAGGGAGATACGCAGTATTTT
TRBJ1-2,13,many,TRBV10-2,.,CASSVGLNYGYTF,TGCGCCAGCAGTGTTGGCCTTAACTATGGCTACACCTTC
TRBJ2-7,21,many,TRBV5-1,.,CASSLEVSGAVVRAGSYEQYF,TGCGCCAGCAGCTTGGAGGTATCGGGGGCCGTGGTCAGAGCGGGATCCTACGAGCAGTACTTC
TRBJ2-5,15,.,TRBV7-9,.,CASSSGDGYQETQYF,TGTGCCAGCAGCTCTGGGGACGGGTACCAAGAGACCCAGTACTTC
TRBJ1-1,13,few,TRBV27,.,CASSFSLAAEAFF,TGTGCCAGCAGTTTTTCCCTAGCGGCTGAAGCTTTCTTT
TRBJ1-3,15,few,TRBV20-1,.,CSARENNYSGNTIYF,TGCAGTGCTAGAGAAAACAACTACTCTGGAAACACCATATATTTT
TRBJ2-3,15,.,TRBV19,.,CASSIVAEITDTQYF,TGTGCCAGTAGTATAGTAGCGGAAATTACAGATACGCAGTATTTT
TRBJ2-7,12,many,TRBV20-1,.,CSATGGVHEQYF,TGCAGTGCTACCGGCGGAGTCCACGAGCAGTACTTC
TRBJ2-2,14,many,TRBV28,TRBD1,CATLDRALTGELFF,TGTGCCACCCTAGACAGGGCCCTCACCGGGGAGCTGTTTTTT
TRBJ1-1,15,many,TRBV12-5,.,CASGLVLGEHTEAFF,TGTGCTAGTGGTTTGGTACTAGGGGAACACACTGAAGCTTTCTTT
TRBJ1-2,13,.,TRBV6-1,.,CASSEGHSYGYTF,TGTGCCAGCAGTGAAGGACACTCCTATGGCTACACCTTC
TRBJ2-3,13,many,TRBV11-1,.,CASSLDISNTQYF,TGTGCCAGCAGCTTGGATATCTCGAATACGCAGTATTTT
TRBJ1-5,14,.,TRBV20-1,.,CSATEGFLYQPQHF,TGCAGTGCTACGGAGGGGTTTCTTTATCAGCCCCAGCATTTT
TRBJ2-1,16,many,TRBV20-1,.,CSARVPEGRSYNEQFF,TGCAGTGCTAGAGTCCCGGAGGGCCGTTCCTACAATGAGCAGTTCTTC
TRBJ2-4,15,.,TRBV29-1,.,CSVGGDTLAKNIQYF,TGCAGCGTTGGGGGGGACACCCTAGCCAAAAACATTCAGTACTTC
TRBJ2-1,18,.,TRBV27,TRBD2,CASSPFPSGTSGGNEQFF,TGTGCCAGCAGTCCTTTTCCCTCCGGGACTAGCGGGGGCAATGAGCAGTTCTTC
TRBJ2-7,14,few,TRBV10-3,.,CAISESEGSYEQYF,TGTGCCATCAGTGAGTCGGAGGGCTCCTACGAGCAGTACTTC
TRBJ1-5,14,few,TRBV7-2,.,CASSNPQDRQPQHF,TGTGCCAGCAGCAATCCTCAGGATCGTCAGCCCCAGCATTTT
TRBJ2-1,14,few,TRBV5-1,.,CASSQASGTYEQFF,TGCGCCAGCAGCCAAGCTAGTGGGACATATGAGCAGTTCTTC
TRBJ2-7,15,.,TRBV15,.,CATSRDRGNNYEQYF,TGTGCCACCAGCAGAGATCGAGGAAACAACTACGAGCAGTACTTC
TRBJ1-5,16,few,TRBV12-5,TRBD1,CASGWTGWQENQPQHF,TGTGCTAGTGGCTGGACAGGGTGGCAAGAAAATCAGCCCCAGCATTTT
TRBJ2-3,16,.,TRBV5-6,.,CASSLLAGSGTDTQYF,TGTGCCAGCAGCTTGCTGGCTGGATCGGGCACAGATACGCAGTATTTT
TRBJ2-3,17,many,TRBV20-1,TRBD2,CSARTLLAGDRPDTQYF,TGCAGTGCTAGAACATTACTAGCGGGAGATCGCCCAGATACGCAGTATTTT
TRBJ2-2,16,many,TRBV24-1,.,CATSDSERRNTGELFF,TGTGCCACCAGTGATTCCGAGCGGAGGAACACCGGGGAGCTGTTTTTT
TRBJ2-3,15,.,TRBV6-1,TRBD2,CASVTAGVGTDTQYF,TGTGCCAGCGTCACTGCGGGAGTAGGCACAGATACGCAGTATTTT
TRBJ1-4,15,few,TRBV30,TRBD1,CARSTGGFTNEKLFF,TGTGCCCGGTCGACAGGGGGATTTACTAATGAAAAACTGTTTTTT
TRBJ2-1,11,.,TRBV27,.,CASSAEDEQFF,TGTGCCAGCAGCGCGGAGGATGAGCAGTTCTTC
TRBJ2-1,15,few,TRBV19,TRBD2,CASSPRSLAGGEQFF,TGTGCCAGTAGCCCCCGCTCGCTAGCGGGAGGTGAGCAGTTCTTC
TRBJ2-5,13,few,TRBV5-4,.,CASSGTRGETQYF,TGTGCCAGCAGCGGTACTAGAGGAGAGACCCAGTACTTC